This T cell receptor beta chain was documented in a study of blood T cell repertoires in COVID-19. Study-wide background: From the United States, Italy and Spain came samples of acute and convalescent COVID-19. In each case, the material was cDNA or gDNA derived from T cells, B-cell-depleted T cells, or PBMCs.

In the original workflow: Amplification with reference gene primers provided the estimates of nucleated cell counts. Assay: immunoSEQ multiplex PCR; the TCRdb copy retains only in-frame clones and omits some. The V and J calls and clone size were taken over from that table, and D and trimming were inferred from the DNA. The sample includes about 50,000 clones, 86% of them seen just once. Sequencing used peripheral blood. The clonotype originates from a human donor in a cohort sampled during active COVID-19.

The CDR3 reads CSVSVAYEQYF. In DNA form, the CDR3 reads TGCAGCGTTTCGGTCGCCTACGAGCAGTACTTC. This chain connects TRBV29-1 to TRBJ2-7; D not certain. The V and J ends lost 5 bases and 2 bases respectively, with 7 bases between them. CDR3 length equals 11 residues. Per germline, CDR1 SQVTM and CDR2 ANQGSEA.